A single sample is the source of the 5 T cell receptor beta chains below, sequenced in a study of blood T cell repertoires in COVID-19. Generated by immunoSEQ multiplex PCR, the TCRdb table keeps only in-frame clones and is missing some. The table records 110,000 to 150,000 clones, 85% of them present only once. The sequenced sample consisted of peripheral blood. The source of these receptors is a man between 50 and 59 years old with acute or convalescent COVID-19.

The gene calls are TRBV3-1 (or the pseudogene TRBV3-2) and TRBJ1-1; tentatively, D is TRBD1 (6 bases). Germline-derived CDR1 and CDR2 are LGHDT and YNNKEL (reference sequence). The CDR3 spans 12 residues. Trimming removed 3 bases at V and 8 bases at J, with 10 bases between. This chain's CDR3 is CASSHLQGEAFF. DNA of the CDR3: TGTGCCAGCAGCCACCTACAGGGAGAAGCTTTCTTT.

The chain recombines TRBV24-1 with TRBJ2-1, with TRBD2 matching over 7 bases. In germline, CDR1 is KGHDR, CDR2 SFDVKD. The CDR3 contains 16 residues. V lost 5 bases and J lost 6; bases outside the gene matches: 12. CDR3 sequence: CATSATAGRWGNEQFF. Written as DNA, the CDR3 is TGTGCCACCAGTGCCACAGCGGGAAGGTGGGGCAATGAGCAGTTCTTC.

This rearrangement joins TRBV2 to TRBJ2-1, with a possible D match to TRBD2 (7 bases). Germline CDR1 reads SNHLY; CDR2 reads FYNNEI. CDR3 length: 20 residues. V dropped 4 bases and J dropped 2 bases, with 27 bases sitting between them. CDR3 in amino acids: CASSGRPGALRLATYNEQFF. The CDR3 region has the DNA TGTGCCAGCAGTGGGCGGCCGGGGGCCCTGCGACTAGCTACCTACAATGAGCAGTTCTTC.

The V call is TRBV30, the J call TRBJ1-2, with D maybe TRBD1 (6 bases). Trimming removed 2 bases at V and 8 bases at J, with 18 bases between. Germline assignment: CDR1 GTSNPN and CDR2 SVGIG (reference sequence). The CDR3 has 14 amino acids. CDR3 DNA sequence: TGTGCCTGGAGTCTCCCGGGACAAGGTATCGGCTACACCTTC. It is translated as CAWSLPGQGIGYTF.

The CDR3 region has the DNA TGTGCCAGCAGTGATTTGGGGAACGGGGTTACAGATACGCAGTATTTT. This translates into CASSDLGNGVTDTQYF. The chain couples TRBV2 to TRBJ2-3, with a tentative D call TRBD2 (5 bases). The CDR3 length is 16 residues. Germline V gene sequence: CDR1 SNHLY, CDR2 FYNNEI. V was pared by 3 bases and J by 3 bases, with 16 bases between.